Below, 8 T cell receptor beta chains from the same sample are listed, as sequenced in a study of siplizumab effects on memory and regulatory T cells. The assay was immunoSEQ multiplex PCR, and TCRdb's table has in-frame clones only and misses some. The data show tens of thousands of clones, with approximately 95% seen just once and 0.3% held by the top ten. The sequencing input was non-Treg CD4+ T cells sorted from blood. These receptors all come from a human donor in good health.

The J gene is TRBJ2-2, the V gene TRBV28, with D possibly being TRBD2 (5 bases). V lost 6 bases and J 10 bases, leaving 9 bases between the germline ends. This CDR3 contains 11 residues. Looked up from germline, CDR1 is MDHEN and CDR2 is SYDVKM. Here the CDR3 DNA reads TGTGCCAGCAGGGGAGACGAGGAGCTGTTTTTT. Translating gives CASRGDEELFF.

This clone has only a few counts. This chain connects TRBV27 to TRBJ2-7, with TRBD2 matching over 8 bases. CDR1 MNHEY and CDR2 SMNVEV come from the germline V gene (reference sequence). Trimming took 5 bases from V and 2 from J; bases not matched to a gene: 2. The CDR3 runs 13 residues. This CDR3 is CASSRTSPYEQYF. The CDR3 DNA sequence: TGTGCCAGCAGTCGGACTAGCCCCTACGAGCAGTACTTC.

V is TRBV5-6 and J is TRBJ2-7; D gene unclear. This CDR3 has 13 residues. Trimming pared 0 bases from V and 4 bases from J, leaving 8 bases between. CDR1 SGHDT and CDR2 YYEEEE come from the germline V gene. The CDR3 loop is CASSLGRDYEQYF. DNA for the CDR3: TGTGCCAGCAGCTTGGGTAGGGATTACGAGCAGTACTTC.

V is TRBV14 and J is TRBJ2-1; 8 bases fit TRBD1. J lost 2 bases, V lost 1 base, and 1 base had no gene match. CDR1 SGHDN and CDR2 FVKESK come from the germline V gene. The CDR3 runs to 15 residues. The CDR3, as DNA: TGTGCCAGCAGCCAAGCAGGGGGCCCCTACAATGAGCAGTTCTTC. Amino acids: CASSQAGGPYNEQFF.

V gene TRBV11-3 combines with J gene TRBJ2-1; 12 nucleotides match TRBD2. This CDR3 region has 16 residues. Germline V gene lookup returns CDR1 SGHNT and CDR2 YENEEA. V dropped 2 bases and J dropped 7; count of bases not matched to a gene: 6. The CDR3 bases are TGTGCCAGCAGCTTAACACCCCTAGCGGGGGGGAATGAGCAGTTCTTC. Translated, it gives CASSLTPLAGGNEQFF. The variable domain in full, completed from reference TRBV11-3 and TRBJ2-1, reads EAGVVQSPRYKIIEKKQPVAFWCNPISGHNTLYWYLQNLGQGPELLIRYENEEAVDDSQLPKDRFSAERLKGVDSTLKIQPAELGDSAVYLCASSLTPLAGGNEQFFGPGTRLTVL.

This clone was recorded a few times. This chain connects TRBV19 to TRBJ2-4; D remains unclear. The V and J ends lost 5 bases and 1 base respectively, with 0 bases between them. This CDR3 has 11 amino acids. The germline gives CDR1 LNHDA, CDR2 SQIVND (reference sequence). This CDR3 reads CASSAKNIQYF. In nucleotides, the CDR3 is TGTGCCAGTAGTGCCAAAAACATTCAGTACTTC.

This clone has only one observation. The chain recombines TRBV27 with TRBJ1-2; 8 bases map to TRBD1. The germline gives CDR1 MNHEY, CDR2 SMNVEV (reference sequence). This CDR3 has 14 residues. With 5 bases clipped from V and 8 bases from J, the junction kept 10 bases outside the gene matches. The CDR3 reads CASSPATGAQGYTF. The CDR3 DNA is TGTGCCAGCAGTCCCGCGACAGGGGCACAGGGCTACACCTTC.

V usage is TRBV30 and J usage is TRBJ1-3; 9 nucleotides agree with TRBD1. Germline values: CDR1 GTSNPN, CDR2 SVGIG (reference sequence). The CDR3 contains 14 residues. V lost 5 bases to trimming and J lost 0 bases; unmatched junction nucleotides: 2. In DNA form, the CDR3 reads TGTGCCTGGGGGGACAGGGACTCTGGAAACACCATATATTTT. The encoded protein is CAWGDRDSGNTIYF.